Given below is one TCR beta chain in context. The data are from a study of blood T cell repertoires in COVID-19. Germline V gives CDR1 SGHTA, CDR2 FQGNSA. This CDR3 is built from 16 residues. The V gene end was trimmed by 8 bases and the J gene end by 0 bases; junction bases not matched to a gene: 8. Repertoires were generated with immunoSEQ multiplex PCR, while TCRdb's copy carries only in-frame clones and drops some. The sample lists approximately 280,000 clones, around nine tenths seen once, with approximately 4.2% in the top ten. The receptor's source is a man aged 35-49 years with acute or convalescent COVID-19. This chain uses TRBV7-2 with TRBJ2-3; TRBD2 aligns across 10 bases. Input material: peripheral blood. Here the CDR3 reads CASHPSGGRSTDTQYF. CDR3 DNA: TGTGCCAGCCATCCTAGCGGGGGCCGGAGCACAGATACGCAGTATTTT. The whole variable domain, remainder taken from reference TRBV7-2 and TRBJ2-3, is GAGVSQSPSNKVTEKGKDVELRCDPISGHTALYWYRQSLGQGLEFLIYFQGNSAPDKSGLPSDRFSAERTGGSVSTLTIQRTQQEDSAVYLCASHPSGGRSTDTQYFGPGTRLTVL.